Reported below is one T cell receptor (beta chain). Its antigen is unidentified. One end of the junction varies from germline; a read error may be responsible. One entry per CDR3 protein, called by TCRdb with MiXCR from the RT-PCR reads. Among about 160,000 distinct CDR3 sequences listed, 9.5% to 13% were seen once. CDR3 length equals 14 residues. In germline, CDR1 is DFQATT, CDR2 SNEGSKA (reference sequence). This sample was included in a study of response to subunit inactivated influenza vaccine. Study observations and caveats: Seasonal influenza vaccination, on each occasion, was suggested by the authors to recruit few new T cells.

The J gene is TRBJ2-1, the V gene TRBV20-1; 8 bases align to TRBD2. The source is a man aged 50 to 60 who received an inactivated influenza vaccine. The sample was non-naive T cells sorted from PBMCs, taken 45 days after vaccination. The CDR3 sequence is CSAIKREGYNEQLF. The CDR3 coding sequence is TGCAGTGCTATCAAACGGGAGGGCTACAATGAGCAGCTCTTC.